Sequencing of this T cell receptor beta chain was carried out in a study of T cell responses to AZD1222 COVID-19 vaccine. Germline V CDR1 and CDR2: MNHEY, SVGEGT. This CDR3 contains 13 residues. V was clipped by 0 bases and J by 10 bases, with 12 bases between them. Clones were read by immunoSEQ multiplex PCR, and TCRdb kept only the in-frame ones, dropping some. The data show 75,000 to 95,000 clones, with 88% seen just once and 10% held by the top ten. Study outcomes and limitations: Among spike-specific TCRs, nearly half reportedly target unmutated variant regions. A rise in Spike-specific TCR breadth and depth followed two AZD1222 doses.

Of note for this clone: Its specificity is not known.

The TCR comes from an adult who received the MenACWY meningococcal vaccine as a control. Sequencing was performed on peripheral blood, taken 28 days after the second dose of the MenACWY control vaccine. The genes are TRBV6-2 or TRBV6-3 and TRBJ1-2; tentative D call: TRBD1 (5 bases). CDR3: CASSYSDSQFYTF. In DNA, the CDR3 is TGTGCCAGCAGTTACTCCGACAGCCAGTTCTACACCTTC.